Listed below are T cell receptor beta chains from one sample, sequenced in a study of metastatic and nonmetastatic thyroid tumors. TCRdb recomputed clones from the PCR reads via MiXCR. The repertoire holds fewer than 6,500 clones, with around 33% as singletons. The sample taken for sequencing was adjacent normal tissue. These receptors all come from a female donor with papillary thyroid cancer or a benign thyroid nodule (not recorded which). Some clones in this sample may be carry-over from other donors' samples. The CDR3 runs from the conserved cysteine through the conserved F or W. The D gene is left open where the match is weak. For some rows the clone size is stated as once, few or many, or as a class when expanded; others skip it.

CDR3,DNA,size,V,D,J
CATRPLGGILLNTEAFF,TGTGCCACCAGGCCCTTGGGCGGGATATTATTGAACACTGAAGCTTTCTTT,few,TRBV24-1,-,TRBJ1-1
CASSPAIGIGYEQYF,TGTGCCAGCAGCCCCGCCATCGGGATTGGGTACGAGCAGTACTTC,-,TRBV7-2,-,TRBJ2-7
CASSPSGSSYNEQFF,TGTGCCAGCAGCCCTAGCGGTAGCTCCTACAATGAGCAGTTCTTC,few,TRBV12-3/TRBV12-4,TRBD2,TRBJ2-1
CASSDLPGQQYF,TGCGCCAGCAGTGATTTACCGGGACAGCAGTACTTC,-,TRBV10-1,-,TRBJ2-7
CASSPMVGTSGQETQYF,TGTGCCAGCAGCCCCATGGTCGGGACTAGCGGCCAAGAGACCCAGTACTTC,-,TRBV11-2,TRBD2,TRBJ2-5
CASKNRGLYGYTF,TGTGCCAGCAAAAACAGGGGGCTTTATGGCTACACCTTC,few,TRBV6-1,TRBD1,TRBJ1-2
CSARDWGSYEQYF,TGCAGTGCTAGAGATTGGGGCAGCTACGAGCAGTACTTC,-,TRBV20-1,-,TRBJ2-7
CATRSGVTNTGELFF,TGTGCCACCAGGAGCGGGGTAACGAACACCGGGGAGCTGTTTTTT,few,TRBV24-1,TRBD2,TRBJ2-2
CASSYEGLADNEQFF,TGTGCCAGCAGTTACGAGGGACTAGCGGACAATGAGCAGTTCTTC,few,TRBV6-5,TRBD2,TRBJ2-1
CASSPGQDAYEQYF,TGTGCCAGCAGCCCGGGACAGGACGCCTACGAGCAGTACTTC,-,TRBV7-9,TRBD1,TRBJ2-7
CASTLRGNQPQHF,TGTGCCAGCACCCTGAGAGGCAATCAGCCCCAGCATTTT,-,TRBV6-1,-,TRBJ1-5
CASSYFGPSYGYTF,TGTGCCAGCAGTTACTTCGGACCGTCCTATGGCTACACCTTC,many,TRBV6-5,-,TRBJ1-2
CASSLLGGSNTGELFF,TGTGCCAGCAGCTTATTGGGCGGCTCGAACACCGGGGAGCTGTTTTTT,-,TRBV7-3,-,TRBJ2-2
CASSLYGESYGYTF,TGTGCCAGCAGCTTATACGGAGAATCCTATGGCTACACCTTC,-,TRBV7-9,-,TRBJ1-2
CATGSTGARNEQYF,TGTGCCACCGGATCGACAGGGGCGAGGAACGAGCAGTACTTC,few,TRBV24-1,TRBD1,TRBJ2-7
CASSYGQMNTEAFF,TGTGCCAGCTCTTACGGACAGATGAACACTGAAGCTTTCTTT,-,TRBV18,-,TRBJ1-1
CASSEGTAYEQYF,TGTGCCAGCAGTGAGGGCACAGCCTACGAGCAGTACTTC,few,TRBV12-3/TRBV12-4,-,TRBJ2-7
CASVGLRTSGNTIYF,TGTGCCAGTGTGGGACTCCGAACCTCTGGAAACACCATATATTTT,few,TRBV6-1,-,TRBJ1-3
CASRERETQYF,TGTGCCAGCAGGGAGAGGGAGACCCAGTACTTC,-,TRBV12-3/TRBV12-4,-,TRBJ2-5
CASTPGGGGALYEQYF,TGTGCCAGCACCCCAGGGGGAGGAGGGGCTCTATACGAGCAGTACTTC,few,TRBV12-3/TRBV12-4,-,TRBJ2-7
CASSLLAGGTYEQYF,TGTGCCAGCAGCTTACTAGCGGGAGGGACCTACGAGCAGTACTTC,-,TRBV11-2,TRBD2,TRBJ2-7
CAASGQALATEAFF,TGTGCCGCCTCGGGACAGGCCTTGGCCACTGAAGCTTTCTTT,-,TRBV6-1,TRBD1,TRBJ1-1
CASNAPQDGSYEQYF,TGTGCCAGCAACGCCCCACAGGACGGTTCCTACGAGCAGTACTTC,few,TRBV2,-,TRBJ2-7
CASSWTSGAYEQYF,TGTGCCAGCAGTTGGACTAGCGGAGCCTACGAGCAGTACTTC,few,TRBV27,TRBD2,TRBJ2-7
CASSPFVGSYNEQFF,TGTGCCAGCAGCCCCTTTGTTGGCTCCTACAATGAGCAGTTCTTC,once,TRBV7-3,-,TRBJ2-1
CASRRGLGTSSYEQYF,TGTGCCAGCAGAAGGGGTCTGGGGACTAGCTCCTACGAGCAGTACTTC,-,TRBV6-1,TRBD2,TRBJ2-7
CASSSIEFYTGELFF,TGTGCCAGCAGCAGTATAGAGTTCTACACCGGGGAGCTGTTTTTT,-,TRBV7-9,-,TRBJ2-2
CASSAGGEQFF,TGCGCCAGCAGTGCGGGGGGTGAGCAGTTCTTC,few,TRBV6-9,TRBD2,TRBJ2-1
CASSPGTGHYEQYF,TGCGCCAGCAGCCCCGGGACAGGGCACTACGAGCAGTACTTC,-,TRBV5-1,TRBD1,TRBJ2-7
CASSLTGINTEAFF,TGCGCCAGCAGCCTAACCGGGATTAACACTGAAGCTTTCTTT,-,TRBV5-1,-,TRBJ1-1
CASSIKREYEQYF,TGTGCCAGTAGTATTAAGCGGGAGTACGAGCAGTACTTC,few,TRBV19,TRBD2,TRBJ2-7
CASSLTVNEQFF,TGTGCCAGCAGCTTAACGGTCAATGAGCAGTTCTTC,large,TRBV7-2,-,TRBJ2-1
CSARVPGGHADTQYF,TGCAGTGCTAGAGTTCCGGGGGGGCATGCAGATACGCAGTATTTT,few,TRBV20-1,TRBD2,TRBJ2-3
CASSQEEDRVLKEQYF,TGTGCCAGCAGCCAAGAAGAAGACAGGGTGCTAAAGGAGCAGTACTTC,-,TRBV3-1,TRBD1,TRBJ2-7
CASSVGWGDEAYEQYF,TGTGCCAGCAGCGTAGGGTGGGGGGACGAGGCCTACGAGCAGTACTTC,once,TRBV9,-,TRBJ2-7
CASSLGQGFSYEQYF,TGTGCCAGCAGCTTAGGACAGGGTTTTTCCTACGAGCAGTACTTC,-,TRBV7-2,TRBD1,TRBJ2-7
CASSQLGGARGYTF,TGCGCCAGCAGCCAGTTGGGGGGCGCGAGAGGTTACACCTTC,-,TRBV4-1,-,TRBJ1-2
CAWMPRDRDTGELFF,TGTGCCTGGATGCCCCGGGACAGGGACACCGGGGAGCTGTTTTTT,-,TRBV30,TRBD1,TRBJ2-2
CASSPSLRPYNEQFF,TGTGCCAGCAGCCCCTCACTCCGTCCCTACAATGAGCAGTTCTTC,few,TRBV6-2/TRBV6-3,-,TRBJ2-1
CASSQDRAGSSYEQYF,TGTGCCAGCAGCCAAGATCGGGCGGGGAGCTCCTACGAGCAGTACTTC,once,TRBV3-1,-,TRBJ2-7
CAISLAGRSYEQYF,TGTGCCATCAGCTTGGCAGGGCGTTCGTACGAGCAGTACTTC,-,TRBV7-2,-,TRBJ2-7
CASSPRWSPKEEQYF,TGTGCCAGCTCACCTCGGTGGTCCCCAAAAGAGGAGCAGTACTTC,-,TRBV18,-,TRBJ2-7
CASRAWTGSSYEQYF,TGTGCCAGCAGAGCCTGGACAGGGAGCTCCTACGAGCAGTACTTC,-,TRBV6-1,TRBD1,TRBJ2-7
CASSYKGNEQYF,TGTGCCAGCAGTTACAAAGGGAACGAGCAGTACTTC,-,TRBV6-6,-,TRBJ2-7
CATSLWDEQFF,TGTGCCACCAGCCTCTGGGATGAGCAGTTCTTC,-,TRBV24-1,-,TRBJ2-1
CASSPPQKGTFF,TGTGCCAGCAGTCCCCCGCAAAAAGGAACTTTCTTT,few,TRBV6-2/TRBV6-3,-,TRBJ1-1
CSARDARASNTGELFF,TGCAGTGCTAGAGATGCGCGGGCCTCGAACACCGGGGAGCTGTTTTTT,large,TRBV20-1,-,TRBJ2-2
CASSSIIAVDTEAFF,TGTGCCAGCAGCTCAATCATTGCGGTTGACACTGAAGCTTTCTTT,-,TRBV7-8,-,TRBJ1-1
CASSFGTSSEAFF,TGTGCCAGCAGTTTTGGGACAAGCTCTGAAGCTTTCTTT,-,TRBV6-1,-,TRBJ1-1
CANRSIQGVYNEQFF,TGCGCCAACAGATCGATACAGGGGGTCTACAATGAGCAGTTCTTC,-,TRBV5-1,TRBD1,TRBJ2-1
CASRRPRNQPQHF,TGCGCCAGCAGAAGACCGCGCAATCAGCCCCAGCATTTT,-,TRBV5-1,-,TRBJ1-5
CASSSGSGANVLTF,TGCGCCAGCAGCTCAGGCTCTGGGGCCAACGTCCTGACTTTC,-,TRBV5-1,-,TRBJ2-6
CASSLTGTDEAFF,TGTGCCAGCAGCTTAACGGGGACAGATGAAGCTTTCTTT,few,TRBV7-3,TRBD1,TRBJ1-1
CASSPTRGSSDEQFF,TGTGCCAGCAGCCCGACCCGCGGGAGCAGCGATGAGCAGTTCTTC,-,TRBV7-8,TRBD2,TRBJ2-1
CASSLALAGAGEQYF,TGTGCCAGCAGCTTAGCACTAGCGGGAGCGGGGGAGCAGTACTTC,once,TRBV7-2,TRBD2,TRBJ2-7
CASSTTGDENEAFF,TGCGCCAGCAGCACGACAGGGGACGAAAATGAAGCTTTCTTT,-,TRBV5-1,TRBD1,TRBJ1-1
CATSRDRANTGELFF,TGTGCCACCAGCAGAGACAGGGCGAACACCGGGGAGCTGTTTTTT,-,TRBV15,-,TRBJ2-2
CASSISRSPLHF,TGTGCCAGTAGTATTTCTCGATCACCCCTCCACTTT,many,TRBV19,-,TRBJ1-6
CASSLSVGQGALETQYF,TGTGCCAGCAGCTTAAGTGTTGGACAGGGGGCATTGGAGACCCAGTACTTC,-,TRBV11-1,TRBD1,TRBJ2-5